This T cell receptor beta chain was documented in a study of monozygotic twins with inflammatory bowel disease. Regarding the study as a whole: Inverse Simpson values showed less TCRbeta diversity in IBD patients than in their healthy co-twins.

Of note for this clonotype: Antigen unknown.

Germline CDR1 and CDR2: SEHNR and FQNEAQ (reference sequence). This CDR3 is 14 amino acids long. TCRdb reprocessed the 5' RACE reads; each CDR3 protein has one entry and no DNA is given. Here the sample table reports some 400,000 distinct CDR3 sequences. Each donor gave about 2.7 ml of peripheral blood. The sequence came from a human donor with ulcerative colitis or Crohn's disease, or a healthy co-twin of an affected twin (not recorded which). Sequencing input: blood. The V gene is TRBV7-9, the J gene TRBJ1-4; no DNA is available, so the TRBD1 call from TCRdb remains unchecked. The CDR3 spells CASSLARDNEKLFF.